The present T cell receptor beta chain was sequenced within a study of blood T cell repertoires in COVID-19. As for the study in general: COVID-19 samples, acute and convalescent, were from the United States, Italy and Spain.

Per the original methods: Scientists estimated how many nucleated cells there were by amplifying reference gene primers. The table came from immunoSEQ multiplex PCR; TCRdb's copy has only in-frame clones and leaves some out. V, J and clone size derive from that table, while D and trimming were established from the DNA sequence. The sample has about 250,000 clones, about 89% seen once. Trimming shortened V by 5 bases and J by 6 bases, and 15 bases separated the two germline ends. Germline V gene data show CDR1 as SGHRS and CDR2 as YFSETQ. The CDR3 contains 15 residues. This sequence originates from a young man with acute or convalescent COVID-19. This chain uses TRBV5-1 with TRBJ1-6, with D possibly being TRBD1 (5 bases). Sample: peripheral blood. CDR3: CASRAATAPNSPLHF. CDR3 nucleotides: TGCGCCAGCAGGGCCGCGACAGCCCCTAATTCACCCCTCCACTTT.